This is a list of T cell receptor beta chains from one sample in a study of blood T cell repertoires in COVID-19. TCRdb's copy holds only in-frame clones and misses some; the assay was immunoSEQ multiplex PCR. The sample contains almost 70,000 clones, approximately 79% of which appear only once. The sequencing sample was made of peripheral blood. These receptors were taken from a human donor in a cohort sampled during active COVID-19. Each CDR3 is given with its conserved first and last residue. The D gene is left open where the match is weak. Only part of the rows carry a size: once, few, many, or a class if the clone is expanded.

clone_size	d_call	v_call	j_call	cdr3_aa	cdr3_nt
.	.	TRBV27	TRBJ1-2	CASSLAAGRNYGYTF	TGTGCCAGCAGTTTAGCCGCGGGACGGAACTATGGCTACACCTTC
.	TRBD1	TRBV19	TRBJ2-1	CASTPGTGNEQFF	TGTGCCAGTACCCCTGGGACAGGGAATGAGCAGTTCTTC
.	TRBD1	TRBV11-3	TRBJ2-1	CASSLGTGSYNEQFF	TGTGCCAGCAGCTTAGGGACAGGGTCCTACAATGAGCAGTTCTTC
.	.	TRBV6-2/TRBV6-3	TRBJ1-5	CASSYREPLGQPQHF	TGTGCCAGCAGTTATCGCGAACCCCTCGGTCAGCCCCAGCATTTT
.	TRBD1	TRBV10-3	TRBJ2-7	CAIRAGGSDEQYF	TGTGCCATCAGGGCAGGGGGATCGGACGAGCAGTACTTC
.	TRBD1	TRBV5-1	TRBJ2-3	CASSPGQGTDTQYF	TGCGCCAGCTCTCCGGGACAGGGGACAGATACGCAGTATTTT
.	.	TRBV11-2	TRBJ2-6	CAVRGTGANVLTF	TGTGCCGTACGGGGTACTGGGGCCAACGTCCTGACTTTC
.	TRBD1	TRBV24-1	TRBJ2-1	CATSDRGQGSYNEQFF	TGTGCCACCAGTGACCGGGGACAGGGGTCCTACAATGAGCAGTTCTTC
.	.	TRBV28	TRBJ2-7	CASSLLDSRRRYEQYF	TGTGCCAGCAGTTTATTGGACAGCCGCCGGAGGTACGAGCAGTACTTC
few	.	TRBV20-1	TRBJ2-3	CSASGRGHGTDTQYF	TGCAGTGCTAGTGGGCGGGGCCACGGGACAGATACGCAGTATTTT
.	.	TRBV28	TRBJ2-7	CASSRLGQYYEQYF	TGTGCCAGCAGTCGCCTAGGACAGTACTACGAGCAGTACTTC
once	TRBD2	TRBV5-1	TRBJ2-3	CASSLGSSGTTAFTDTQYF	TGCGCCAGCAGCTTGGGCTCTAGCGGGACCACCGCTTTCACAGATACGCAGTATTTT
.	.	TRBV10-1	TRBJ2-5	CASSGGALETQYF	TGCGCCAGCAGTGGTGGGGCGTTGGAGACCCAGTACTTC
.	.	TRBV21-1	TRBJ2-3	CASSPEDRSTDTQYF	TGTGCCAGCAGCCCCGAGGACAGGAGCACAGATACGCAGTATTTT
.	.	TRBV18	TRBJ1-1	CASSPPAGNTEAFF	TGTGCCAGCTCACCACCGGCAGGGAACACTGAAGCTTTCTTT
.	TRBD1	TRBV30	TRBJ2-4	CAWSAPTGVGFQYF	TGTGCCTGGAGTGCCCCCACAGGGGTAGGATTTCAGTACTTC
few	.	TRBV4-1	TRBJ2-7	CASSQEQGVYEQYF	TGCGCCAGCAGCCAAGAACAGGGCGTCTACGAGCAGTACTTC
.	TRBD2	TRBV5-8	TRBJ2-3	CASSLRLAGGPYTQYF	TGTGCCAGCAGCTTAAGACTAGCGGGGGGTCCGTATACGCAGTATTTT
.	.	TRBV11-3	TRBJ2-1	CASSTAGEAYNEQFF	TGTGCCAGCAGCACAGCGGGCGAGGCCTACAATGAGCAGTTCTTC
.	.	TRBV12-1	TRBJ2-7	CASSFPQVFYEQYF	TGTGCCAGCAGCTTTCCACAGGTCTTCTACGAGCAGTACTTC
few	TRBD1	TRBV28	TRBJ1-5	CASSFGTGNQPQHF	TGTGCCAGCAGTTTCGGGACAGGGAATCAGCCCCAGCATTTT
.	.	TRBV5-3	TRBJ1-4	CARSLPRGATNEKLFF	TGTGCCAGAAGCTTGCCCCGGGGGGCAACTAATGAAAAACTGTTTTTT
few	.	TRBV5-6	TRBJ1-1	CASSLVTGWATQDTEAFF	TGTGCCAGCAGCTTAGTAACAGGGTGGGCCACCCAGGACACTGAAGCTTTCTTT
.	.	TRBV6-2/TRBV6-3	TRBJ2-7	CASSYTGTYEQYF	TGTGCCAGCAGTTATACGGGGACCTACGAGCAGTACTTC
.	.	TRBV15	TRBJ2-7	CATSRDAVGEQYF	TGTGCCACCAGCAGAGATGCGGTTGGCGAGCAGTACTTC
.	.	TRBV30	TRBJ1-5	CAWSVLGAVSNQPQHF	TGTGCCTGGAGTGTATTGGGGGCAGTTAGCAATCAGCCCCAGCATTTT
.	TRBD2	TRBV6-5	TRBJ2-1	CASAGTSLNEQFF	TGTGCCTCCGCCGGGACTAGCCTCAATGAGCAGTTCTTC
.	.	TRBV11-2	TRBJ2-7	CASSLEPGWAVSYEQYF	TGTGCCAGCAGCTTAGAGCCTGGGTGGGCAGTTTCCTACGAGCAGTACTTC
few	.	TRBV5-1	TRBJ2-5	CASSLRGEGETQYF	TGCGCCAGCAGCCTCAGGGGAGAAGGGGAGACCCAGTACTTC
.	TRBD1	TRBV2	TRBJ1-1	CASSEVSGGTEAFF	TGTGCCAGCAGTGAAGTTTCAGGGGGCACTGAAGCTTTCTTT
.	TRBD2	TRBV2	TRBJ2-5	CASSEVETSGASPQYF	TGTGCCAGCAGTGAGGTCGAGACTAGCGGGGCGTCTCCCCAGTACTTC
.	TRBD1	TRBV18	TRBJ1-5	CASSSSGGQVSNQPQHF	TGTGCCAGCTCATCTTCGGGGGGACAGGTTAGTAATCAGCCCCAGCATTTT
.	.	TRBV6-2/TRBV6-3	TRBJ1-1	CASSYRSDRDVEAFF	TGTGCCAGCAGTTACCGATCGGACCGGGATGTTGAAGCTTTCTTT
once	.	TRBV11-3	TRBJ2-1	CASSFNGLPGDEQFF	TGTGCCAGCAGCTTCAACGGCCTCCCGGGGGATGAGCAGTTCTTC
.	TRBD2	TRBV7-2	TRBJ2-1	CASSLERGVREQFF	TGTGCCAGCAGCTTAGAGCGGGGGGTACGGGAGCAGTTCTTC
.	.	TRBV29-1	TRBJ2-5	CSVEGLPGHKETQYF	TGCAGCGTTGAAGGATTACCGGGACACAAAGAGACCCAGTACTTC
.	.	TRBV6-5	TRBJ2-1	CASTPNWEQFF	TGTGCCAGCACCCCAAACTGGGAGCAGTTCTTC
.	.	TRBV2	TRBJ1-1	CASSVNAAPGTEAFF	TGTGCCAGCAGTGTGAACGCAGCGCCGGGCACTGAAGCTTTCTTT
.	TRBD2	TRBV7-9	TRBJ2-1	CASSTQLAGGPGDEQFF	TGTGCCAGCAGCACCCAACTAGCGGGAGGGCCAGGGGATGAGCAGTTCTTC
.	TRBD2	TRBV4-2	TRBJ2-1	CASSQQPASGPSYNEQFF	TGTGCCAGCAGCCAACAACCGGCTAGCGGGCCTTCCTACAATGAGCAGTTCTTC
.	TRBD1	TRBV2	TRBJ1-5	CASSERQGNQPQHF	TGTGCCAGCAGTGAACGACAGGGGAATCAGCCCCAGCATTTT
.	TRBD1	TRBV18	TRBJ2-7	CASSPGDRGNREQYF	TGTGCCAGCTCACCAGGAGACAGGGGGAATCGTGAGCAGTACTTC
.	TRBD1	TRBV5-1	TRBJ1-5	CASSPGTVNQPQHF	TGCGCCAGCAGCCCCGGGACAGTCAATCAGCCCCAGCATTTT
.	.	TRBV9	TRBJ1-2	CASSVDPQGYGYTF	TGTGCCAGCAGCGTAGACCCACAGGGCTATGGCTACACCTTC
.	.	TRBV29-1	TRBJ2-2	CSVEVGRTGELFF	TGCAGCGTTGAAGTGGGGCGGACCGGGGAGCTGTTTTTT
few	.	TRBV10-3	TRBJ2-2	CASSGSIGELFF	TGTGCCAGCTCAGGGTCCATCGGGGAGCTGTTTTTT
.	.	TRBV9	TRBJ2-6	CASSAVGGSGANVLTF	TGTGCCAGCAGCGCAGTAGGGGGCTCTGGGGCCAACGTCCTGACTTTC
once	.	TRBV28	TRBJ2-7	CASRRASSYEQYF	TGTGCCAGTCGGAGGGCCAGCTCCTACGAGCAGTACTTC
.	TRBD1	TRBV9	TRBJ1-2	CASSTSGTGGLDYGYTF	TGTGCCAGCAGCACGTCCGGGACAGGGGGCCTAGATTATGGCTACACCTTC